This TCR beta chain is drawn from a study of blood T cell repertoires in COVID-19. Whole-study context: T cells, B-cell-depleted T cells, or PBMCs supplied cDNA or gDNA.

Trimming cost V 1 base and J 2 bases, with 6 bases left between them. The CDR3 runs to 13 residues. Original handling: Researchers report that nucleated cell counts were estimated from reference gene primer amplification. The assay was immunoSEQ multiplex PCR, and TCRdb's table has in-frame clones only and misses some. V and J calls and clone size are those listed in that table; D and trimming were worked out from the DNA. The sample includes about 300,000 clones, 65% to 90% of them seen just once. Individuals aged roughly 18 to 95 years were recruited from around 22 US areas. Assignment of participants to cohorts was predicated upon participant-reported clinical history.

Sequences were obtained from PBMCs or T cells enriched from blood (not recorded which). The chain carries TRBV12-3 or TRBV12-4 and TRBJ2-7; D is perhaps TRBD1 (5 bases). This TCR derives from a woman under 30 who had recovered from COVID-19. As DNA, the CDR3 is TGTGCCAGCAGTTTAGACAGGACCTACGAGCAGTACTTC. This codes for CASSLDRTYEQYF.